One and the same sample provided the 4 T cell receptor beta chains below, sequenced in a study of blood T cell repertoires in COVID-19. Produced via immunoSEQ multiplex PCR; TCRdb's table is partial and in-frame only. The sample yields approximately 200,000 clones, around four fifths seen once. Sequencing was carried out using peripheral blood. Receptor source: a woman of 80 years or more with COVID-19, enrolled during active disease.

This clone appeared once. V gene TRBV7-6 combines with J gene TRBJ1-5, with a possible D match to TRBD1 (6 bases). CDR3 size: 15 residues. Deletions cut 3 bases from V and 6 bases from J, with 15 bases between. CDR1 and CDR2 (germline): SGHVS, FNYEAQ. In DNA, the CDR3 is TGTGCCAGCAGCTTGTCACAGGGTTCAGGTCAGCCCCAGCATTTT. Its translation: CASSLSQGSGQPQHF.

This rearrangement joins TRBV30 to TRBJ1-3; perhaps TRBD1 as D (6 bases). V gave up 2 bases and J gave up 0 bases, with 8 bases separating them. CDR3 length equals 14 residues. CDR1 GTSNPN and CDR2 SVGIG come from the germline V gene (reference sequence). In nucleotides, the CDR3 is TGTGCCTGGAGTACAGGGTCCTCTGGAAACACCATATATTTT. This translates into CAWSTGSSGNTIYF.

V usage is TRBV3-1 (or the pseudogene TRBV3-2) and J usage is TRBJ1-1, with no clear D. Germline V CDR1 and CDR2: LGHDT, YNNKEL (reference sequence). This CDR3 is built from 14 residues. With 3 bases removed from V and 3 bases from J, the gap between germline ends came to 11 bases. The CDR3 DNA reads TGTGCCAGCAGCCATTTTCAGAGGGACACTGAAGCTTTCTTT. This sequence encodes CASSHFQRDTEAFF.

The chain links TRBV5-8 to TRBJ1-5; 7 bases agree with TRBD1. The CDR3 runs to 14 residues. V lost 4 bases, J lost 3 bases, and 4 bases stayed unmatched. In germline, CDR1 is SGHTS, CDR2 YDEGEE. DNA of the CDR3: TGTGCCAGCAGCCCGACAGGGACCAATCAGCCCCAGCATTTT. Residues: CASSPTGTNQPQHF.